This T cell receptor (beta chain) was found in a study of blood T cells in healthy people across ages. CDR3 length: 15 residues. Trimming left V 8 bases short and J 0 bases short, with 14 bases between. The sample providers were healthy Caucasian people from Russia, aged about 6 to 100. Study-level results: Observed TCR beta diversity per million T cells went down as age went up. This fall followed a roughly linear course with age.

The use of a sample-barcoded 5' primer and a J-beta primer mix characterized a second PCR of roughly 6 to 11 cycles. Every single cDNA molecule received a tag from a template-switch adaptor with 12 random nucleotides. MiXCR, applied by TCRdb to the 5' RACE reads, yields one record per CDR3 protein. The repertoire includes hundreds of thousands of distinct CDR3 sequences, 24% of them detected once, and roughly 9% sits in the top ten. Regarding this clonotype: Its antigen is not identified.

Another study also made use of these data, one on T cells of mothers and their children. That work states: Overlap in related mother-child pairs always slightly exceeded unrelated pairs, never significantly.

The receptor's source is a boy under 18 in good health. The sequenced sample was blood. The chain joins TRBV12-3 or TRBV12-4 to TRBJ2-4; D is unclear. CDR3: CASGQENLAKNIQYF. CDR3 sequence (DNA): TGTGCCAGCGGGCAGGAGAATCTAGCCAAAAACATTCAGTACTTC.